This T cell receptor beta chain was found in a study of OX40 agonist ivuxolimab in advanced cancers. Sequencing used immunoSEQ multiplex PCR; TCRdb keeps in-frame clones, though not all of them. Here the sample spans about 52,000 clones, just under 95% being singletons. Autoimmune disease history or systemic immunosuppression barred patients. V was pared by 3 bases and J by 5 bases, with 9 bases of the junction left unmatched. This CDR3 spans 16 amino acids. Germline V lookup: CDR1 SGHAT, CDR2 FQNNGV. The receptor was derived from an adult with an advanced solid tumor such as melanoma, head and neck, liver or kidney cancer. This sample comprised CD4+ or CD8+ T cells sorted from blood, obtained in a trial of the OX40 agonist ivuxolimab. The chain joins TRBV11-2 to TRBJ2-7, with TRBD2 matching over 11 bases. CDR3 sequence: CASSLSSGRPRDEQYF. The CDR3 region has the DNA TGTGCCAGCAGCTTGTCTAGCGGGAGGCCACGGGACGAGCAGTACTTC.